The T cell receptor beta chain under discussion was sequenced for a study of blood T cell repertoires in COVID-19. The wider study: Sites in the United States, Italy and Spain provided acute and convalescent COVID-19 samples. Sources were T cells, B-cell-depleted T cells, or PBMCs; the material itself was cDNA or gDNA.

J lost 5 bases, V lost 4 bases, and 7 bases had no gene match. Germline values: CDR1 SGHNT, CDR2 YYREEE (reference sequence). This CDR3 has 16 residues. Original methodology: Estimation of nucleated cell counts relied on the amplification of reference gene primers. Profiled with immunoSEQ multiplex PCR; TCRdb holds only in-frame clones, not every one. That table is the source of V, J and clone size, and D and trimming were worked out from the DNA. Among approximately 200,000 clones, around nine tenths were seen once, and the ten largest hold roughly 2%. This receptor was taken from an older man with active or convalescent COVID-19. The genes are TRBV5-4 and TRBJ2-2, with TRBD1 matching over 11 bases. The sample comprised peripheral blood. The CDR3 sequence: CASSPTGTGGTGELFF. Here the CDR3 DNA reads TGTGCCAGCAGCCCGACCGGGACAGGGGGTACCGGGGAGCTGTTTTTT. The whole variable domain, filled in from reference TRBV5-4 and TRBJ2-2, reads ETGVTQSPTHLIKTRGQQVTLRCSSQSGHNTVSWYQQALGQGPQFIFQYYREEENGRGNFPPRFSGLQFPNYSSELNVNALELDDSALYLCASSPTGTGGTGELFFGEGSRLTVL.